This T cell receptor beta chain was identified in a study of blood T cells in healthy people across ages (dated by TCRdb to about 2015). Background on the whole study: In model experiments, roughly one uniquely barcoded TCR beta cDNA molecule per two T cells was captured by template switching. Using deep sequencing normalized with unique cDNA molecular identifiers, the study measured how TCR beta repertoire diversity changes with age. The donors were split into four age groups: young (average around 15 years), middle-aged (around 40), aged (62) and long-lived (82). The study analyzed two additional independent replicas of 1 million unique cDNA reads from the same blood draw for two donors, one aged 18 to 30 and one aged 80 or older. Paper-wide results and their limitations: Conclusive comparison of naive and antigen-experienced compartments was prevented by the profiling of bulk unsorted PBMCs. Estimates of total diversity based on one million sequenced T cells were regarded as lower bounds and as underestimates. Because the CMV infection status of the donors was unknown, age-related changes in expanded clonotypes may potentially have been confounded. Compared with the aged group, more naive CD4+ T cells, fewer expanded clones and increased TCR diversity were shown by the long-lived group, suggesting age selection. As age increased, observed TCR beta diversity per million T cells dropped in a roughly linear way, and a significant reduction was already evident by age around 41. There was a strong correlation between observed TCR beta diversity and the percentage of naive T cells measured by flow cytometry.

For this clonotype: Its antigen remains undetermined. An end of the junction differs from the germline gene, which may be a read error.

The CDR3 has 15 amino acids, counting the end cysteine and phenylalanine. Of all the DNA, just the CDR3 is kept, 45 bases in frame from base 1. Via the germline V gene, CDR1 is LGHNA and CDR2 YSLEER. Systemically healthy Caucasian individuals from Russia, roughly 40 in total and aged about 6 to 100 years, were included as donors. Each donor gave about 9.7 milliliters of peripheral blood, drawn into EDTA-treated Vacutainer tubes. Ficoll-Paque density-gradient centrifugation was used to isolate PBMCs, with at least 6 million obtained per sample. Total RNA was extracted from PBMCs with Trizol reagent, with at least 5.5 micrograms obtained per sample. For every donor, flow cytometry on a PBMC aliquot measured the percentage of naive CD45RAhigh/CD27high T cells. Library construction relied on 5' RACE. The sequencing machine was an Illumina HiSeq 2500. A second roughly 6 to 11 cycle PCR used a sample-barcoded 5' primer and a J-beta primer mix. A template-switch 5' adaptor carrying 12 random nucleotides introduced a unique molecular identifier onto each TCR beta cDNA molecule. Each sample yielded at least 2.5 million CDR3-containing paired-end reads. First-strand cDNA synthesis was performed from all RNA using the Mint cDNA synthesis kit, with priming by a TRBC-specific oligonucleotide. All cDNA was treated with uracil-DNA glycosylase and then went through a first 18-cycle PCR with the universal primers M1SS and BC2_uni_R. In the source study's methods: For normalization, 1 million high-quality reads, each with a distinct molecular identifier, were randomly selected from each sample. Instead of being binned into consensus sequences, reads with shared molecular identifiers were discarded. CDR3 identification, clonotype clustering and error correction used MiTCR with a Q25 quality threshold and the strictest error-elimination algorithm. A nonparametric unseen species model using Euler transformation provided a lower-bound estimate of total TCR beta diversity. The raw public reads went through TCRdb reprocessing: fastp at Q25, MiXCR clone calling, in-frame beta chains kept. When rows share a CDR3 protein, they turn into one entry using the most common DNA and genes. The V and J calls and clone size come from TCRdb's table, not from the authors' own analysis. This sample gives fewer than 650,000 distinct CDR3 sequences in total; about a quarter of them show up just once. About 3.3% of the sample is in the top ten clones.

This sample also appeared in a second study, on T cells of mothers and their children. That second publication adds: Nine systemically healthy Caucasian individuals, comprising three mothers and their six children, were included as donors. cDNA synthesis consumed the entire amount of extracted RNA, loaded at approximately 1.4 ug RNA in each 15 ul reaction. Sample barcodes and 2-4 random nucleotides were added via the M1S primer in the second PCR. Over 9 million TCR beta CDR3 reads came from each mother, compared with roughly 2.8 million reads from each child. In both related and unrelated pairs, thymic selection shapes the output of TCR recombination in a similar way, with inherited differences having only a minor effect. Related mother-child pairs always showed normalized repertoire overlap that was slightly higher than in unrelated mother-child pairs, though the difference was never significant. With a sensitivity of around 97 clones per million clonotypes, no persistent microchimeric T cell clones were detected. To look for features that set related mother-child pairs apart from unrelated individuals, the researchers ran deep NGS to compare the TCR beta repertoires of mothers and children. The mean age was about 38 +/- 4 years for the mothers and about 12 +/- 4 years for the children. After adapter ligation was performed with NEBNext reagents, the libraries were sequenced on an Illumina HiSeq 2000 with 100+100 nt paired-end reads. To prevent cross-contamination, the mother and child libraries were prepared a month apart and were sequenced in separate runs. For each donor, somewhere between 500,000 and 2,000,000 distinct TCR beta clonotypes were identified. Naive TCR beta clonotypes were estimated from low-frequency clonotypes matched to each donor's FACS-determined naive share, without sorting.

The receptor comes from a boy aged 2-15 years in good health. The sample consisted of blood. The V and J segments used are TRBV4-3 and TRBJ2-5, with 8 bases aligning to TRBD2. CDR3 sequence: CASSLSGGPYNEQLF. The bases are TGCGCCAGCAGCCTAAGCGGGGGACCCTACAATGAGCAGCTCTTC.